These 20 T cell receptor beta chains were sequenced from one sample in a study of kidney transplant recipient with SARS-CoV-2 infection. TCRdb reprocessed the reads with MiXCR, giving one entry per CDR3 protein. The sample has approximately 240,000 distinct CDR3 sequences, around 26% seen once. The source was a blood sample, collected at baseline and on day 111 from a kidney transplant recipient. These receptor sequences come from a male patient aged 30 to 39 who had COVID-19 and was a kidney transplant recipient. Some T cells may have originated in the graft donor.

As regards this clonotype: A much bigger clone sits one base away, suggesting this may be a read error. The chain employs TRBV12-5 and TRBJ1-2; TRBD1 matches at 7 bases. The CDR3 length is 15 residues. Per the germline V gene, CDR1 is LGHNT and CDR2 is FRNRAP. Trimming took 5 bases from V and 7 from J; bases not matched to a gene: 13. CDR3 sequence: CASGTAGGVLGGYTF. The CDR3 DNA reads TGTGCTAGTGGTACAGCAGGGGGAGTGCTTGGTGGCTACACCTTC.

In its sample, this clonotype was seen many times. The chain has TRBV20-1 and TRBJ2-7; TRBD1 aligns across 9 bases. Germline CDR1 and CDR2: DFQATT and SNEGSKA (reference sequence). V gave up 6 bases and J gave up 5 bases; unmatched junction bases: 11. The CDR3 covers 14 residues. The CDR3 DNA sequence: TGCAGTGCGGCGAGACGGGACAGGGATAACGAGCAGTACTTC. Its translation: CSAARRDRDNEQYF.

There are many counts of this clonotype. CDR3 nucleotides: TGTGCCAGCACTCCCCATCCCGTCCTGGCAGGGAATAACTATGGCTACACCTTC. Its protein product is CASTPHPVLAGNNYGYTF. The chain couples TRBV28 to TRBJ1-2; possible D gene TRBD1, 5 bases. Per germline, CDR1 MDHEN and CDR2 SYDVKM. CDR3 length equals 18 residues. The V end was cut by 7 bases, the J end by 1 base, with 25 bases between.

This clonotype was seen more than once but under ten times. The CDR3: CASSYRRTSRKTYGYTF. The CDR3 nucleotides are TGTGCCAGCAGCTATCGTAGAACAAGCAGAAAGACCTATGGCTACACCTTC. The chain joins TRBV11-2 to TRBJ1-2; no definite D call. The V gene's germline CDR1 is SGHAT and CDR2 FQNNGV. CDR3 size: 17 residues. V was trimmed by 4 bases and J by 4 bases, leaving 22 bases between them.

This clonotype was observed at least ten times. The J gene is TRBJ1-2, the V gene TRBV9; D is unclear. V was clipped by 6 bases and J by 4 bases, with 22 bases between them. Per the germline V gene, CDR1 is SGDLS and CDR2 is YYNGEE. The CDR3 consists of 16 residues. The CDR3 sequence: CASIYRYSRKTYGYTF. The CDR3 nucleotides are TGTGCCAGCATATATAGGTACTCAAGAAAGACCTATGGCTACACCTTC.

This clonotype was seen many times. The rearrangement joins TRBV20-1 to TRBJ1-2; no reliable D call. The CDR3 contains 13 residues. V was trimmed by 0 bases and J by 5 bases, leaving 10 bases between them. Germline CDR1 reads DFQATT; CDR2 reads SNEGSKA (reference sequence). DNA for the CDR3: TGCAGTGCTAGAGATTTCGCCTCATATGGCTACACCTTC. It encodes CSARDFASYGYTF.

On this clonotype itself: Since a much larger clone is just one base distant, this may be a read error. This sequence joins TRBV5-5 and TRBJ2-2; 8 nucleotides line up with TRBD2. Germline lookup yields CDR1 SGHKS and CDR2 YYEKEE (reference sequence). Trimming removed 4 bases from V and 5 bases from J; junction bases left unmatched: 10. The CDR3 extends over 16 amino acids. The CDR3 sequence: CASSPQTGGGTGELFF. The CDR3 DNA reads TGTGCCAGCAGCCCACAGACGGGAGGGGGGACCGGGGAGCTGTTTTTT.

The chain joins TRBV19 to TRBJ1-2; possible D gene TRBD1, 6 bases. The germline V gene has CDR1 LNHDA and CDR2 SQIVND (reference sequence). The CDR3 covers 17 residues. V lost 5 bases and J 4 bases, leaving 23 bases between the germline ends. The CDR3 region has the DNA TGTGCCAGTAGTCGCGCGGGGACAAATCGAAAGACCTATGGCTACACCTTC. It specifies CASSRAGTNRKTYGYTF.

As for this clonotype: A much larger clonotype is one base distant, so this may be a read error. The chain couples TRBV6-5 to TRBJ2-5; either TRBD1 or TRBD2 may supply D (6 bases each). The assigned J gene may be wrong: the sequence end matches TRBJ2-7 better. Germline-derived CDR1 and CDR2 are MNHEY and SVGAGI. The CDR3 spans 16 residues. The CDR3 is CASRGGLRASPYEQYF. Here the CDR3 DNA reads TGTGCCAGCAGAGGGGGACTCAGGGCGAGCCCCTACGAGCAGTACTTC.

This clonotype is a singleton in its sample. It may be a read error: a sequence one base away is much more abundant. CDR3 DNA: TGTGACAGCAGCAGGGAAGTGAGGACCGGGGAGCTGTTTTTT. Residues: CDSSREVRTGELFF. The chain uses TRBV7-2 and TRBJ2-2, with D possibly being TRBD1 (5 bases). Germline lookup yields CDR1 SGHTA and CDR2 FQGNSA. This CDR3 contains 14 residues.

The gene calls are TRBV19 and TRBJ2-3; the D gene is possibly TRBD1 (8 bases). The CDR3 is made up of 15 amino acids. V was trimmed by 5 bases and J by 3 bases, leaving 15 bases between them. CDR1 is LNHDA, CDR2 SQIVND, per germline (reference sequence). The CDR3 DNA follows: TGTGCCAGTAGTGCTTACAGGGGGGGAACAGATACGCAGTATTTT. This codes for CASSAYRGGTDTQYF.

Ten or more counts support this clonotype. V and J are TRBV24-1 and TRBJ1-2; D uncertain. V was cut by 6 bases and J by 4 bases, with 23 bases left in between. There are 17 residues in the CDR3. Germline V gene sequence: CDR1 KGHDR, CDR2 SFDVKD. CDR3 protein: CATSPALSTRKTYGYTF. The CDR3 region has the DNA TGTGCCACCAGTCCCGCCCTTAGTACCAGAAAGACCTATGGCTACACCTTC.

This clonotype was seen ten or more times. The chain recombines TRBV4-2 with TRBJ2-2; TRBD2 agrees at 8 bases. CDR3 size: 16 residues. J was trimmed by 6 bases and V by 0 bases; bases with no gene match: 6. From germline, CDR1 is LGHNA and CDR2 YNFKEQ. The CDR3 protein is CASSQEGSGSPGELFF. In DNA form, the CDR3 reads TGTGCCAGCAGCCAAGAGGGGAGCGGGAGTCCCGGGGAGCTGTTTTTT.

Worth noting for this clonotype: A clone one base away is much larger, so this may be a read error. This rearrangement joins TRBV5-5 to TRBJ1-5, with a weak D call TRBD1 (6 bases). The CDR3 runs 14 residues. V lost 0 bases to trimming and J lost 11 bases, with 15 bases between them. Germline CDR1 and CDR2: SGHKS and YYEKEE (reference sequence). CDR3 sequence reads: CASSLDGGGESQHF. In DNA, the CDR3 is TGTGCCAGCAGCTTGGACGGGGGCGGGGAGTCCCAGCATTTT.

This clonotype was seen many times. The chain recombines TRBV21-1 with TRBJ2-2; TRBD1, the table's D call, lacks a check against the DNA. TRBV21-1 is tagged as a pseudogene. The CDR3 length is 17 residues. CDR3: CASSTPTGTQIGGELFF. CDR3 nucleotide sequence: TGTGCCAGCAGCACCCCGACAGGTACACAAATCGGCGGGGAGCTGTTTTTT.

This clonotype occurred many times. This chain links TRBV5-5 with TRBJ1-6, with 7 bases fitting TRBD1. This CDR3 region has 16 residues. CDR1 is SGHKS, CDR2 YYEKEE, per germline (reference sequence). V was clipped by 0 bases and J by 9 bases; unmatched bases: 9. CDR3 residues: CASSLGPGQNFSPLHF. In DNA, the CDR3 is TGTGCCAGCAGCTTGGGCCCGGGACAGAACTTTTCACCCCTCCACTTT.

The table lists this clonotype with many counts. The J gene is TRBJ2-3, the V gene TRBV7-2; D is unresolved. With 5 bases removed from V and 1 base from J, the gap between germline ends came to 16 bases. This CDR3 comprises 16 residues. Germline CDR1 SGHTA, CDR2 FQGNSA. CDR3 in DNA: TGTGCCAGCAGCCCCAATAGGGCTATCCGCACAGATACGCAGTATTTT. Translated: CASSPNRAIRTDTQYF.

This clonotype appeared many times. The V call is TRBV10-3, the J call TRBJ1-1; D call uncertain. CDR1 and CDR2 (germline): ENHRY, SYGVKD. The CDR3 extends over 13 amino acids. Trimming cost V 6 bases and J 1 base, with 9 bases left between them. The CDR3 bases are TGTGCCATCAGCCGGCCGGGGAACACTGAAGCTTTCTTT. It specifies CAISRPGNTEAFF.

This rearrangement joins TRBV5-6 to TRBJ2-1; 11 bases are shared with TRBD2. The CDR3 sequence is 20 residues long. CDR1 is SGHDT, CDR2 YYEEEE, per germline. V lost 4 bases and J lost 1; bases outside the gene matches: 16. This CDR3 reads CASSSSGRALSLKSYNEQFF. CDR3 DNA sequence: TGTGCCAGCAGCAGTAGCGGGAGGGCCCTCTCCCTCAAATCCTACAATGAGCAGTTCTTC.

This clonotype came up many times. The rearrangement joins TRBV10-1 to TRBJ2-5; D not certain. The CDR3 runs 13 residues. Trimming cost V 1 base and J 2 bases, with 5 bases left between them. Germline V lookup: CDR1 WNHNN, CDR2 SYGVQD (reference sequence). Here the CDR3 DNA reads TGCGCCAGCAGTGAGTGGCAGCAAGAGACCCAGTACTTC. This sequence encodes CASSEWQQETQYF.